The next 27 T cell receptor beta chains were all read from a single sample in a study of cytomegalovirus exposure and HLA in healthy donors. The PCR had 60 Vbeta and 13 Jbeta primers. TCRdb's table, derived via immunoSEQ multiplex PCR, lists solely in-frame clones and lacks some. The repertoire holds about 160,000 clones, with around 84% as singletons. Sequenced input: PBMCs. The receptor set was obtained from a woman aged 40 to 55 in good health and CMV-seronegative.

This chain connects TRBV19 to TRBJ1-1, with a tentative D call TRBD1 (6 bases). V lost 3 bases, J lost 6 bases, and 14 bases lay in between. In germline, CDR1 is LNHDA, CDR2 SQIVND (reference sequence). This CDR3 is 14 amino acids long. The CDR3 DNA is TGTGCCAGTAGTATTTTTGTACAGGGCGCTGAAGCTTTCTTT. Translated, it gives CASSIFVQGAEAFF.

This clone was seen a single time. The CDR3 protein is CASNPGDRANSPLHF. CDR3 in DNA: TGTGCCAGCAATCCCGGTGACAGGGCTAATTCACCCCTCCACTTT. The V gene is TRBV27, the J gene TRBJ1-6; 7 bases agree with TRBD1. Germline V gives CDR1 MNHEY, CDR2 SMNVEV (reference sequence). The V segment lost 7 bases and the J segment 6 bases; nucleotides outside the gene matches: 9. This CDR3 has 15 amino acids.

J is TRBJ2-1 and V is TRBV29-1, with D perhaps matching TRBD1 (7 bases). Trimming shortened V by 4 bases and J by 9 bases, and 25 bases separated the two germline ends. The CDR3 is 16 residues long. Germline CDR1 is SQVTM and CDR2 is ANQGSEA. CDR3: CSVVARFGGGITEQFF. In nucleotides, the CDR3 is TGCAGCGTTGTCGCGAGGTTCGGAGGGGGCATTACTGAGCAGTTCTTC.

The chain uses TRBV5-5 and TRBJ1-2; no clear D. V lost 7 bases, J lost 0 bases, and 10 bases lay in between. In germline, CDR1 is SGHKS, CDR2 YYEKEE (reference sequence). The CDR3 runs 13 residues. CDR3 protein: CASGEGSNYGYTF. The CDR3 nucleotides are TGTGCCAGCGGGGAGGGTTCTAACTATGGCTACACCTTC.

This chain connects TRBV7-9 to TRBJ1-4, with 8 bases that match TRBD1. The CDR3 covers 16 residues. The V gene end was trimmed by 5 bases and the J gene end by 6 bases; junction bases not matched to a gene: 11. Germline CDR1 and CDR2: SEHNR and FQNEAQ (reference sequence). The DNA for the CDR3 is TGTGCCAGCAGCCGCCGACAGGGGTCTTATGATGAAAAACTGTTTTTT. It codes for CASSRRQGSYDEKLFF.

The V and J genes are TRBV7-2 and TRBJ1-3, with TRBD1 as a possible D gene (5 bases). CDR3 length: 16 amino acids. Germline loops: CDR1 SGHTA, CDR2 FQGNSA. V was clipped by 1 base and J by 1 base, with 11 bases between them. The CDR3 loop is CASSLVGAASGNTIYF. The CDR3 nucleotides are TGTGCCAGCAGCTTAGTTGGGGCCGCGTCTGGAAACACCATATATTTT.

This clone was recorded once. This chain uses TRBV5-7 with TRBJ2-7; D is unresolved. TRBV5-7 is given ORF status, its function remaining uncertain. V lost 1 base to trimming and J lost 5 bases, with 16 bases between them. The CDR3 is 15 amino acids. Written as DNA, the CDR3 is TGTGCCAGCAGCTTGCTCGAAAAGGCCCTAGACGAGCAGTACTTC. Its translation: CASSLLEKALDEQYF.

V is TRBV2 and J is TRBJ2-5, with a possible D match to TRBD1 (6 bases). V was cut by 6 bases and J by 2 bases, with 10 bases left in between. Germline CDR1 and CDR2: SNHLY and FYNNEI. The CDR3 runs 13 residues. The CDR3 loop reads CASSGQTQETQYF. The CDR3, as DNA: TGTGCCAGCAGCGGACAGACACAAGAGACCCAGTACTTC. Drawing the rest from reference TRBV2 and TRBJ2-5, the complete variable domain is EPEVTQTPSHQVTQMGQEVILRCVPISNHLYFYWYRQILGQKVEFLVSFYNNEISEKSEIFDDQFSVERPDGSNFTLKIRSTKLEDSAMYFCASSGQTQETQYFGPGTRLLVL.

This clone was observed a few times. The rearrangement joins TRBV7-9 to TRBJ1-1; the D gene is possibly TRBD1 (6 bases). The germline gives CDR1 SEHNR, CDR2 FQNEAQ (reference sequence). V gave up 5 bases and J gave up 5 bases, with 15 bases separating them. This CDR3 region has 14 residues. CDR3 DNA sequence: TGTGCCAGCAGCCCCCCGGACAGTTGGACTGAAGCTTTCTTT. This sequence encodes CASSPPDSWTEAFF.

The rearrangement uses TRBV7-6 and TRBJ2-7; TRBD1 matches at 8 bases. CDR3 length: 14 residues. The junction had 7 bases not matched to a gene; V was cut back by 5 bases and J by 4 bases. The germline CDR1 and CDR2 sequences are SGHVS and FNYEAQ. The CDR3 here is CASSPDRGRYEQYF. CDR3 sequence (DNA): TGTGCCAGCAGCCCCGACAGGGGAAGGTACGAGCAGTACTTC. The full variable domain, completed using reference TRBV7-6 and TRBJ2-7, is GAGVSQSPRYKVTKRGQDVALRCDPISGHVSLYWYRQALGQGPEFLTYFNYEAQQDKSGLPNDRFSAERPEGSISTLTIQRTEQRDSAMYRCASSPDRGRYEQYFGPGTRLTVT.

The CDR3: CASNRDPTEAFF. The CDR3 nucleotides are TGTGCCAGCAACAGGGACCCCACTGAAGCTTTCTTT. The chain employs TRBV5-6 and TRBJ1-1; perhaps TRBD1 as D (6 bases). CDR3 length equals 12 residues. V lost 6 bases and J 4 bases, leaving 10 bases between the germline ends. Germline V lookup: CDR1 SGHDT, CDR2 YYEEEE.

The rearrangement uses TRBV2 and TRBJ2-5, with 9 bases identical to TRBD2. J was trimmed by 1 base and V by 7 bases; bases with no gene match: 4. This CDR3 is 14 amino acids long. Per germline, CDR1 SNHLY and CDR2 FYNNEI. The CDR3 DNA reads as TGTGCCAGCACCCCAGCGGGGGGCCAAGAGACCCAGTACTTC. It yields the protein CASTPAGGQETQYF.

The V and J genes are TRBV15 and TRBJ1-4, with D possibly matching TRBD1 (5 bases). This CDR3 contains 16 residues. Germline V gene data show CDR1 as LNHNV and CDR2 as YYDKDF (reference sequence). V dropped 4 bases and J dropped 3 bases, with 15 bases sitting between them. CDR3 in amino acids: CATSTRRGGANEKLFF. The CDR3 DNA follows: TGTGCCACCAGCACACGGCGGGGGGGAGCTAATGAAAAACTGTTTTTT.

This chain connects TRBV4-2 to TRBJ1-1; 8 bases agree with TRBD1. This CDR3 contains 15 residues. Trimming cost V 4 bases and J 2 bases; bases outside gene matches: 6. Germline CDR1 reads LGHNA; CDR2 reads YNFKEQ. CDR3 DNA sequence: TGTGCCAGCAGCCGAGTAGGACAGGGAAACACTGAAGCTTTCTTT. Translating it yields CASSRVGQGNTEAFF.

The chain joins TRBV7-2 to TRBJ2-5, with a possible D match to TRBD2 (5 bases). Germline V gene lookup returns CDR1 SGHTA and CDR2 FQGNSA. Trimming left V 0 bases short and J 1 base short, with 12 bases between. This CDR3 is 16 amino acids long. In DNA, the CDR3 is TGTGCCAGCAGCTTAGCGGGTTGGCTAGCCCAAGAGACCCAGTACTTC. Its protein is CASSLAGWLAQETQYF.

This clone was observed once. This rearrangement joins TRBV7-8 to TRBJ1-1, with unresolved D. Germline CDR1 reads SGHVS; CDR2 reads FQNEAQ. V was pared by 5 bases and J by 0 bases, with 13 bases between. This CDR3 contains 15 residues. CDR3 sequence reads: CASSPREALNTEAFF. The DNA for the CDR3 is TGTGCCAGCAGCCCTAGGGAGGCGTTGAACACTGAAGCTTTCTTT.

For the CDR3, the DNA is TGTGCCAGCAGCATCCGACAGGGTACGAGGAAAGAGACCCAGTACTTC. Protein product: CASSIRQGTRKETQYF. The chain joins TRBV7-9 to TRBJ2-5, with TRBD1 matching over 7 bases. Trimming removed 5 bases from V and 3 bases from J; junction bases left unmatched: 12. The CDR3 is 16 residues long. Germline assignment: CDR1 SEHNR and CDR2 FQNEAQ (reference sequence).

This sequence joins TRBV5-1 and TRBJ1-1, with D uncertain. Trimming stripped 0 bases from V and 1 base from J, with 16 bases between. Germline V gene data show CDR1 as SGHRS and CDR2 as YFSETQ. The length of the CDR3 is 17 residues. The CDR3: CASSLGVAAGGNTEAFF. CDR3 nucleotide sequence: TGCGCCAGCAGCTTGGGGGTCGCGGCAGGAGGGAACACTGAAGCTTTCTTT.

This clone showed up just once. This chain joins TRBV28 and TRBJ1-2; D perhaps matches TRBD1 (6 bases). The CDR3 is made up of 14 amino acids. Between the trimmed V and J ends, which lost 4 bases and 6 bases, there was a span of 15 bases. Germline CDR1 reads MDHEN; CDR2 reads SYDVKM. CDR3: CASSSPGASDGYTF. CDR3 nucleotide sequence: TGTGCCAGCAGTTCCCCAGGGGCGTCGGATGGCTACACCTTC.

The V gene is TRBV7-8, the J gene TRBJ1-2, with D possibly matching TRBD1 (6 bases). Germline loops: CDR1 SGHVS, CDR2 FQNEAQ. V gave up 2 bases and J gave up 8 bases, with 15 bases separating them. The CDR3 runs 14 residues. CDR3 protein: CASSLRDNWRGYTF. The CDR3 region has the DNA TGTGCCAGCAGCTTACGGGACAACTGGCGCGGCTACACCTTC.

This clone appeared once. The V gene is TRBV2, the J gene TRBJ2-1; maybe TRBD1 (6 bases). Germline V gene data show CDR1 as SNHLY and CDR2 as FYNNEI. The CDR3 spans 15 residues. V was trimmed by 6 bases and J by 5 bases, leaving 17 bases between them. This chain's CDR3 is CASRTTGFGHNEQFF. For the CDR3, the DNA is TGTGCCAGCAGAACCACAGGGTTTGGTCACAATGAGCAGTTCTTC.

Only a few counts were recorded for this clone. The chain has TRBV7-9 and TRBJ2-1; perhaps TRBD1 as D (5 bases). Germline CDR1 reads SEHNR; CDR2 reads FQNEAQ (reference sequence). The V end was cut by 4 bases, the J end by 9 bases, with 10 bases between. This CDR3 has 12 residues. This CDR3 reads CASSSGRVEQFF. CDR3 coding DNA: TGTGCCAGCAGCTCGGGCAGGGTTGAGCAGTTCTTC. Variable domain in full (rest from reference TRBV7-9 and TRBJ2-1): DTGVSQNPRHKITKRGQNVTFRCDPISEHNRLYWYRQTLGQGPEFLTYFQNEAQLEKSRLLSDRFSAERPKGSFSTLEIQRTEQGDSAMYLCASSSGRVEQFFGPGTRLTVL.

The J gene is TRBJ1-4, the V gene TRBV2; no clear D gene. Germline loops: CDR1 SNHLY, CDR2 FYNNEI. Trimming left V 2 bases short and J 0 bases short, with 7 bases between. This CDR3 comprises 15 residues. This CDR3 reads CASSELVATNEKLFF. DNA of the CDR3: TGTGCCAGCAGTGAATTAGTTGCAACTAATGAAAAACTGTTTTTT.

The chain recombines TRBV7-6 with TRBJ1-5, with TRBD1 identical over 7 bases. The CDR3 sequence is 14 residues long. Germline-derived CDR1 and CDR2 are SGHVS and FNYEAQ. With V trimmed by 8 bases and J by 2 bases, 6 bases remained unmatched. The CDR3 reads CASAAQGGNQPQHF. In nucleotides, the CDR3 is TGTGCCAGCGCAGCGCAGGGGGGCAATCAGCCCCAGCATTTT.

CDR3 amino acids: CASSLGQGINEQFF. The CDR3 region has the DNA TGCGCCAGCAGCCTGGGACAGGGAATAAATGAGCAGTTCTTC. The chain recombines TRBV4-1 with TRBJ2-1; TRBD1 matches 9 bases. Germline assignment: CDR1 MGHRA and CDR2 YSYEKL. After removal of 4 bases from V and 7 bases from J, the junction contained 5 bases not matched to a gene. This CDR3 is 14 amino acids long.

V and J are TRBV5-1 and TRBJ2-2; 8 bases line up with TRBD2. This CDR3 contains 18 residues. Germline CDR1 and CDR2: SGHRS and YFSETQ. V lost 0 bases and J lost 6; bases outside the gene matches: 13. The CDR3 region is CASSLASSGEWEPGELFF. CDR3 bases: TGCGCCAGCAGCTTGGCGAGTAGCGGGGAATGGGAACCCGGGGAGCTGTTTTTT.

The chain recombines TRBV13 with TRBJ1-4; TRBD1 aligns across 8 bases. Trimming cost V 0 bases and J 2 bases; bases outside gene matches: 8. The germline V gene encodes CDR1 PRHDT and CDR2 FYEKMQ (reference sequence). This CDR3 spans 18 amino acids. CDR3 region: CASSLGGRGRFTNEKLFF. CDR3 sequence (DNA): TGTGCCAGCAGCTTAGGGGGCAGGGGGCGCTTCACTAATGAAAAACTGTTTTTT.